The source of this TCR beta chain is a study of shared clonotypes between healthy human individuals (dated by TCRdb to the early 2020s). Concerning the study at large: The cohort comprised a couple of women and a few men aged 18 to 49 years. For each donor, three plates each were used for CD4 naive and CD4 memory, two plates were used for CD8 naive, and one plate was used for CD8 memory. To estimate repertoire size and how much clonotype sharing occurs between individuals, the study deeply sequenced the blood TCR repertoires of five healthy adults. Libraries were prepared and TCR repertoires were sequenced by different laboratories using diverse techniques, in order to increase sequencing depth and limit assay-specific biases. Each donor's leukapheresis produced roughly between roughly 0.85 and 9.5 billion PBMCs.

A note on this clone: No antigen is known for it. Per-nucleotide qualities are absent, and no much larger clonotype sits a single base away.

CDR1 and CDR2 were assigned from the germline V gene (reference sequence) as LNHDA and SQIVND. The CDR3 measures 14 amino acids from cysteine to phenylalanine. The only DNA kept is the CDR3, 42 bases in frame from the first base. The germline V end is reduced by 7 bases and the J end by 2 bases; junction bases left unmatched: 6. Using the deep immunoSEQ assay, TCR CDR3 regions were amplified from genomic DNA by multiplex PCR. Genomic DNA extracted from each cell subset was distributed evenly over all wells of several immunoSEQ 96-well plates, and each plate served as one replicate. For sorted subsets, about 0.2 ug genomic DNA, equal to 25,000 to 35,000 T cell genomes, was loaded into each replicate PCR. Purified libraries were quantified with a Qubit 3.0 fluorometer, sized on a Bioanalyzer 2100, and re-quantified with the KAPA Library Quantification kit. A separate single-read 150-cycle Illumina NextSeq 550 flow cell was used to sequence each immunoSEQ 96-well plate. In the authors' own workflow: Because only junctional sequences without quality scores were contained in the immunoSEQ output, filtering matching that applied to full-length reads could not be performed. Sequences were annotated with PyIR, a Python wrapper for IgBLAST v1.9, using IMGT germline references to assign V/J genes and CDR3. Any read was removed if the V/J assignment was weak (E-value above 1e-6), the CDR3 was missing, or the read contained stop codons, out-of-frame junctions, or ambiguous translated residues. V3J clonotypes were defined by identical inferred V gene, J gene, and CDR3 amino acid sequence. The percentage overlap between two repertoires was calculated by dividing the number of shared unique clonotypes by the size of the smaller repertoire. RTK rarefaction, the Chao1 estimator, and Recon v2.1 estimates of unobserved clonotypes were used to assess repertoire richness. For all TCRbeta clonotypes obtained by the gDNA method from several donors, generation probabilities were computed with OLGA. As stored in TCRdb, this immuneACCESS dataset retains in-frame rearrangements with V and J assigned. A fraction of the clones does not appear; measured against another copy, unresolved V genes explain less than half of the discrepancy, and the remainder lacks a known reason. For V, J and clone size, that table is used; D and trimming come from the DNA. Counted in this sample were some 2,100,000 clones; 85% to 95% of them appeared once. The leading ten clones occupy roughly 1.8% of the sample.

CD8 naive samples were obtained by positive selection for CCR7 among CD45RO-negative cells, yielding a CD45RA+CCR7+ population from which TemRA cells were excluded. Donors were healthy HIV-negative adults with no recently reported acute infections or vaccinations. Only Caucasian adults living in Nashville, Tennessee, USA were represented among the donors. Blood was collected by leukapheresis, and PBMCs were isolated by Ficoll-Histopaque density gradient centrifugation and then cryopreserved in liquid nitrogen vapor phase. Analytical flow cytometry was used to check the purity and quantity of every magnetically sorted T cell population. Genomic DNA was isolated from every sorted fraction and measured by UV absorbance on a Nanodrop 2000c. Study-wide conclusions, independent of this receptor: Incomplete sequencing was indicated by rarefaction of sorted-subset datasets, despite the large sequencing depth. Only blood was sampled, and tissue TCR repertoires likely differ from those in blood. The genetic and exposure-history diversity represented was limited by the small number of donors. Estimated clonotype richness was generally larger for naive than for memory subsets. Clonotypes shared by all four sorted-subset donors showed higher generation probabilities than non-shared clonotypes. Approximately 4.8% of naive CD4, 3.5% of naive CD8, roughly 2.4% of memory CD4, and less than 0.45% of memory CD8 clonotypes were shared across a few donors. Pairwise subsampling led to the expectation that sequencing depth would affect the degree of clonotype sharing among donors.

Sequencing input: naive CD8+ T cells from PBMCs. The cell subset or site label for this specimen denotes: CD45RA+CCR7+. This clonotype was sampled from a man aged 18 to 30 in good health. Some clones in this sample may be carry-over from other donors' samples. The chain is encoded by TRBV19 joined to TRBJ2-7; 9 bases in between match TRBD1. The CDR3: CASTNTGGPYEQYF. The nucleotide sequence reads TGTGCCAGTACAAATACAGGGGGCCCCTACGAGCAGTACTTC.